This entry concerns a single T cell receptor beta chain. Antigen: not known. CD45RO negativity and positive selection for CCR7 defined naive CD8 cells, a population that excluded terminally differentiated effector memory CD45RA+ cells. This entry comes from a study of shared clonotypes between healthy human individuals. Broader study findings: What naive subsets generally showed was a larger estimated richness than memory subsets showed.

Deep-level running was used for the assay. Each replicate PCR on the sorted subsets used 150 to 200 ng DNA (around 30,000 T cell genomes). Per the study methods: In the immunoSEQ data, sequences were junction-only and lacked quality scores, so filtering differed. Assay: immunoSEQ multiplex PCR; the TCRdb copy retains only in-frame clones and omits some. V and J calls and clone size are copied from that table; D and trimming were computed from the DNA. The sample has roughly 770,000 clones, 95% to 97% seen once. This sequence was found in a young man in good health. Sequencing was done on a sample of naive CD8+ T cells sorted from blood.

As DNA, the CDR3 is TGTGCCAGCAGCTTAGGGGACGACTCTGGGGCCAACGTCCTGACTTTC. Residues: CASSLGDDSGANVLTF. The rearrangement joins TRBV7-9 to TRBJ2-6, with D perhaps TRBD1 or TRBD2 (5 bases each). This CDR3 spans 16 amino acids. Trimming left V 1 base short and J 0 bases short, with 7 bases between. Germline V gene sequence: CDR1 SEHNR, CDR2 FQNEAQ (reference sequence).